This T cell receptor (beta chain) was observed in a study of blood T cell repertoires in COVID-19. About the study: Specimens from acute and convalescent COVID-19 originated in the United States, Italy and Spain.

Repertoires were generated with immunoSEQ multiplex PCR, while TCRdb's copy carries only in-frame clones and drops some. The table lists 170,000 or so clones, approximately 88% of them singletons, with approximately 2.9% in the top ten. Germline V gene data show CDR1 as LNHDA and CDR2 as SQIVND (reference sequence). Trimming left V 3 bases short and J 4 bases short, with 18 bases between. The CDR3 covers 16 residues. The chain employs TRBV19 and TRBJ1-1, with D possibly being TRBD1 (6 bases). This TCR was sampled from a woman aged 55-70 years with acute or convalescent COVID-19. The sequencing input was peripheral blood. CDR3 residues: CASSMGGRGASTEAFF. The CDR3 DNA follows: TGTGCCAGTAGTATGGGAGGGCGGGGGGCGAGCACTGAAGCTTTCTTT.